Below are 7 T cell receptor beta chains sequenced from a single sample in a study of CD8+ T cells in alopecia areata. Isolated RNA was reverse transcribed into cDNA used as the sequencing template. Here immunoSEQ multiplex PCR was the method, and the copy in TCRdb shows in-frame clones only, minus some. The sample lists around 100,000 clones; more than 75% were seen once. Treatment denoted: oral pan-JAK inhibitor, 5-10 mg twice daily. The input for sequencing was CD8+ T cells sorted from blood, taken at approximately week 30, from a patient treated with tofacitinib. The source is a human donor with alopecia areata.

Here the CDR3 DNA reads TGTGCCAGCAGCTCAACAAACCCTTATTATGGGACAGTCACAGATACGCAGTATTTT. Translation gives CASSSTNPYYGTVTDTQYF. This chain joins TRBV7-6 and TRBJ2-3, with 7 bases matching TRBD1. The CDR3 runs to 19 residues. Germline CDR1 reads SGHVS; CDR2 reads FNYEAQ. Trimming took 4 bases from V and 2 from J; bases not matched to a gene: 18.

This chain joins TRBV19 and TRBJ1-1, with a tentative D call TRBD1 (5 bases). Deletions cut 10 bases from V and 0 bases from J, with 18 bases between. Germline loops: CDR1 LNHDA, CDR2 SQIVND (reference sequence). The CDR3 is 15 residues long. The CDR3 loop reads CATEGNGGVNTEAFF. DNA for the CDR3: TGTGCCACCGAGGGGAATGGGGGGGTGAACACTGAAGCTTTCTTT.

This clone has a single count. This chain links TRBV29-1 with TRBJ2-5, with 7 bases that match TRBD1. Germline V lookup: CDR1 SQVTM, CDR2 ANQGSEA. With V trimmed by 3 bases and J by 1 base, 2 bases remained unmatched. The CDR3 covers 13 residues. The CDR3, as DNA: TGCAGCGTTGACTGGACAGGCCAAGAGACCCAGTACTTC. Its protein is CSVDWTGQETQYF.

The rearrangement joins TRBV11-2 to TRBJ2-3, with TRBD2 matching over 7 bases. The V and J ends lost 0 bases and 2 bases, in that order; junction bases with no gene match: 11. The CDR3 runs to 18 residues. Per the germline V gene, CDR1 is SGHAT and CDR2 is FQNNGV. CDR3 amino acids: CASSLDVWAGDLTDTQYF. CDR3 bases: TGTGCCAGCAGCTTAGATGTTTGGGCGGGGGACCTCACAGATACGCAGTATTTT.

The CDR3 DNA is TGTGCCAGCAGCTTTAAGGACGAGCAGTACTTC. Its translation: CASSFKDEQYF. J is TRBJ2-7 and V is TRBV5-4; D remains ambiguous. Germline CDR1 is SGHNT and CDR2 is YYREEE (reference sequence). V was cut by 2 bases and J by 5 bases, with 5 bases left in between. The CDR3 is 11 amino acids.

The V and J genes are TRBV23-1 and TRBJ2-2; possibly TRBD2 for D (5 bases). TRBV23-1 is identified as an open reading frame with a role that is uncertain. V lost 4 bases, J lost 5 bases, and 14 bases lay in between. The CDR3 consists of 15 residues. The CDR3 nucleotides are TGCGCCAGCAGTCTGCGGGCAGACAAAACCGGGGAGCTGTTTTTT. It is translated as CASSLRADKTGELFF.

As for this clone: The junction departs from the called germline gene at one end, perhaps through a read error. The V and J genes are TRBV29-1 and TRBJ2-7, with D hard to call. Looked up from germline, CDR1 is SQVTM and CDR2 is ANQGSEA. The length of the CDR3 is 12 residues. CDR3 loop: CSVETAAPELYF. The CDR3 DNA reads TGCAGCGTTGAAACGGCAGCGCCAGAGCTGTACTTC.